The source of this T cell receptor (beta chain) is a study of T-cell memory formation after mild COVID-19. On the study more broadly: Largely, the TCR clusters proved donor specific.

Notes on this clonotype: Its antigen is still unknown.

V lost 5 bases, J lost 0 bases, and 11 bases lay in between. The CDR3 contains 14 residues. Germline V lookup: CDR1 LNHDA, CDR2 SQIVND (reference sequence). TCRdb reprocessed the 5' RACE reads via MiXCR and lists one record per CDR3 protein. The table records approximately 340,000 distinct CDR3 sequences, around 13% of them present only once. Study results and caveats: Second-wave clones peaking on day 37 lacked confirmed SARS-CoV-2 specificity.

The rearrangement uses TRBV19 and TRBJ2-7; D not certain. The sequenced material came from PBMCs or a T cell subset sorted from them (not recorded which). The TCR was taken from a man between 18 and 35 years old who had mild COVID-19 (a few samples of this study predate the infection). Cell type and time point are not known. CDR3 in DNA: TGTGCCAGTAGTCCCAAGGCTAACTCCTACGAGCAGTACTTC. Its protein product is CASSPKANSYEQYF.